The rows below give T cell receptor beta chains drawn from one sample of a study of CD8 T cells in ankylosing spondylitis. MiXCR, run by TCRdb on the 5' RACE reads, gives a single entry per CDR3 protein. The sample carries fewer than 250,000 distinct CDR3 sequences, about 10% recorded once. Sequencing was performed on blood, either unsorted or a sorted T cell fraction (not recorded which). Receptors were obtained from a male donor with ankylosing spondylitis or in good health (not recorded which). Each CDR3 is given with its conserved first and last residue. Each record gives: J gene, D gene, clone size, V gene, CDR3 protein, CDR3 DNA. The D gene is left open where the match is weak. Expanded clones are given a class, and other clones once, few, many or no size at all.

TRBJ2-1,TRBD1,many,TRBV5-1,CASSLEGQTYNEQFF,TGCGCCAGCAGCTTGGAGGGACAGACCTACAATGAGCAGTTCTTC
TRBJ1-2,-,-,TRBV15,CATSRGEAEANYGYTF,TGTGCCACCAGCAGAGGGGAGGCCGAAGCTAACTATGGCTACACCTTC
TRBJ1-4,-,-,TRBV5-1,CASSLAVEEKLFF,TGCGCCAGCAGCTTGGCCGTAGAGGAAAAACTGTTTTTT
TRBJ1-2,TRBD1,many,TRBV30,CAWSHNPWGQGYGYTF,TGTGCCTGGAGCCACAACCCCTGGGGACAGGGTTATGGCTACACCTTC
TRBJ2-3,-,many,TRBV10-1,CASSGTGLGTDTQYF,TGCGCCAGCAGTGGGACGGGACTGGGGACAGATACGCAGTATTTT
TRBJ1-6,-,many,TRBV7-2,CASSWGTADNSPLHF,TGTGCCAGCAGCTGGGGGACGGCTGATAATTCACCCCTCCACTTT
TRBJ2-3,-,many,TRBV5-1,CASSLAGASSTDTQYF,TGCGCCAGCAGCTTGGCCGGGGCGTCTAGCACAGATACGCAGTATTTT
TRBJ2-2,-,-,TRBV5-1,CASSLNFPDRNTGELFF,TGCGCCAGCAGCTTGAATTTTCCCGATCGAAACACCGGGGAGCTGTTTTTT
TRBJ1-2,-,many,TRBV7-2,CASSLATQAFNYGYTF,TGTGCCAGCAGCTTAGCTACACAGGCCTTTAACTATGGCTACACCTTC
TRBJ2-6,-,many,TRBV30,CAWSSGANVLTF,TGTGCCTGGAGCTCTGGGGCCAACGTCCTGACTTTC
TRBJ2-1,-,many,TRBV20-1,CSARDPPYNEQFF,TGCAGTGCTAGAGATCCCCCCTACAATGAGCAGTTCTTC
TRBJ1-6,-,-,TRBV5-1,CASSLELAVNSPLHF,TGCGCCAGCAGCTTGGAACTCGCGGTGAATTCACCCCTCCACTTT
TRBJ1-6,-,many,TRBV25-1,CASSEGLRGSNYNSPLHF,TGTGCCAGCAGTGAAGGTCTCAGAGGTAGTAACTATAATTCACCCCTCCACTTT
TRBJ2-3,TRBD1,many,TRBV12-3/TRBV12-4,CASSFTGGLGTDTQYF,TGTGCCAGCAGTTTCACAGGGGGCTTAGGCACAGATACGCAGTATTTT
TRBJ2-4,-,many,TRBV14,CASSQDRGYIQYF,TGTGCCAGCAGCCAAGACCGGGGTTACATTCAGTACTTC
TRBJ2-7,-,many,TRBV30,CAWSLQSSYEQYF,TGTGCCTGGAGCCTCCAGAGTTCCTACGAGCAGTACTTC
TRBJ2-5,TRBD2,many,TRBV3-1,CASSGLGRSRTQYF,TGTGCCAGCAGCGGACTAGGCCGGAGTAGGACCCAGTACTTC
TRBJ2-1,-,many,TRBV15,CATSSLRGRPYNEQFF,TGTGCCACCAGCAGCTTAAGGGGTCGCCCCTACAATGAGCAGTTCTTC
TRBJ2-7,TRBD1,few,TRBV7-9,CARGTGVSYEQYF,TGTGCCAGGGGGACAGGGGTTTCCTACGAGCAGTACTTC
TRBJ1-3,-,-,TRBV11-2,CASSLTRLGLSSGNTIYF,TGTGCCAGCAGCTTAACCAGGTTGGGACTCTCCTCTGGAAACACCATATATTTT
TRBJ2-7,TRBD1,-,TRBV4-1,CASSFEGQGPYEQYF,TGCGCCAGCAGCTTCGAGGGACAGGGCCCCTACGAGCAGTACTTC
TRBJ1-1,-,many,TRBV7-2,CASSELYGRNTEAFF,TGTGCCAGCAGCGAACTGTACGGACGGAACACTGAAGCTTTCTTT
TRBJ1-1,-,many,TRBV5-1,CASSSVGYTEAFF,TGCGCCAGCAGCTCCGTCGGGTACACTGAAGCTTTCTTT
TRBJ2-1,TRBD2,many,TRBV6-5,CASSYLSGRAGNEQFF,TGTGCCAGCAGTTACCTTAGCGGGAGGGCCGGAAATGAGCAGTTCTTC
TRBJ1-4,-,few,TRBV11-2,CASSPRGEATNEKLFF,TGTGCCAGCAGCCCTAGAGGAGAGGCAACTAATGAAAAACTGTTTTTT
TRBJ2-1,-,many,TRBV30,CACTLPGETYNEQFF,TGTGCCTGCACCCTGCCGGGAGAAACCTACAATGAGCAGTTCTTC
TRBJ2-3,-,many,TRBV27,CASTPSVGVGDTQYF,TGTGCCAGCACCCCTTCCGTGGGGGTAGGGGATACGCAGTATTTT
TRBJ2-1,TRBD1,many,TRBV20-1,CSARGERGQGARRFYNEQFF,TGCAGTGCTAGGGGCGAACGGGGTCAGGGGGCGCGAAGGTTCTACAATGAGCAGTTCTTC
TRBJ2-3,TRBD2,many,TRBV3-1,CVSRSAGGSDTQYF,TGTGTCAGCAGATCAGCGGGAGGTTCAGATACGCAGTATTTT
TRBJ1-5,TRBD1,many,TRBV30,CAWSLAGTANQPQHF,TGTGCCTGGAGTCTGGCCGGGACAGCCAATCAGCCCCAGCATTTT
TRBJ2-1,-,many,TRBV27,CASSSGTANEQFF,TGTGCCAGCAGTTCCGGGACTGCCAATGAGCAGTTCTTC
TRBJ1-1,-,-,TRBV4-2,CASSPLTWENTEAFF,TGTGCCAGCAGCCCCCTTACTTGGGAGAACACTGAAGCTTTCTTT
TRBJ2-2,TRBD1,many,TRBV3-1,CASSQAGGTTGELFF,TGTGCCAGCAGCCAAGCAGGGGGAACCACCGGGGAGCTGTTTTTT
TRBJ2-3,TRBD2,few,TRBV12-3/TRBV12-4,CASSSGLAGVEDTQYF,TGTGCCAGCAGTTCGGGACTAGCGGGAGTTGAAGATACGCAGTATTTT
TRBJ2-7,-,-,TRBV7-9,CASSLAGPIYEQYF,TGTGCCAGCAGCTTAGCGGGGCCTATCTACGAGCAGTACTTC
TRBJ2-7,-,-,TRBV7-6,CASSPGPGKTYEQYF,TGTGCCAGCAGCCCCGGACCCGGGAAGACCTACGAGCAGTACTTC